These T cell receptor beta chains were read from a single sample in a study of TIL therapy for anti-PD-1-resistant metastatic lung cancer. Sequencing was performed with immunoSEQ multiplex PCR; in TCRdb, only in-frame clones are kept and a portion is missing. The sample includes 52,000 or so clones, approximately 75% seen only once; the top ten take 2.5% to 3.5%. The material sequenced was blood, taken at baseline. Receptors were obtained from a person aged 25-80 years with non-small cell lung cancer. CDR3s include the opening cysteine and the closing phenylalanine or tryptophan. The D gene is left open where the match is weak. The size of a clone is reported for some rows only, either as once, few or many, or as a class for expanded clones.

d_gene: .
v_gene: TRBV11-2
abundance: .
j_gene: TRBJ1-1
CDR3aa: CASSLDPQLNTEAFF
CDR3nt: TGTGCCAGCAGCTTAGATCCTCAGCTAAACACTGAAGCTTTCTTT

d_gene: .
v_gene: TRBV19
abundance: .
j_gene: TRBJ2-6
CDR3aa: CASSALNYVISSGANVLTF
CDR3nt: TGTGCCAGTAGTGCCTTAAACTACGTAATAAGCTCTGGGGCCAACGTCCTGACTTTC

d_gene: .
v_gene: TRBV2
abundance: once
j_gene: TRBJ1-4
CDR3aa: CATGVVNEKLFF
CDR3nt: TGTGCCACCGGGGTGGTGAATGAAAAACTGTTTTTT

d_gene: .
v_gene: TRBV28
abundance: .
j_gene: TRBJ2-7
CDR3aa: CASGGWGSSYEQYF
CDR3nt: TGTGCCAGCGGGGGTTGGGGGAGCTCCTACGAGCAGTACTTC

d_gene: .
v_gene: TRBV18
abundance: once
j_gene: TRBJ1-2
CDR3aa: CASSPPSANYGYTF
CDR3nt: TGTGCCAGCTCACCACCATCAGCTAACTATGGCTACACCTTC

d_gene: TRBD1
v_gene: TRBV30
abundance: .
j_gene: TRBJ1-1
CDR3aa: CAWLQGAGTEAFF
CDR3nt: TGTGCCTGGCTACAGGGGGCGGGGACTGAAGCTTTCTTT

d_gene: .
v_gene: TRBV6-6
abundance: .
j_gene: TRBJ1-1
CDR3aa: CASSQRSVLRINTEAFF
CDR3nt: TGTGCCAGCAGTCAACGATCTGTGCTTAGAATCAACACTGAAGCTTTCTTT

d_gene: TRBD1
v_gene: TRBV28
abundance: .
j_gene: TRBJ2-1
CDR3aa: CASSLELGQKFF
CDR3nt: TGTGCCAGCAGTTTAGAATTGGGACAGAAGTTCTTC

d_gene: TRBD1
v_gene: TRBV7-3
abundance: once
j_gene: TRBJ2-7
CDR3aa: CASSLSDRGYEQYF
CDR3nt: TGTGCCAGCAGCTTATCGGACAGGGGCTACGAGCAGTACTTC

d_gene: TRBD1
v_gene: TRBV24-1
abundance: .
j_gene: TRBJ2-3
CDR3aa: CAISTGGETDTQYF
CDR3nt: TGTGCCATCTCGACAGGGGGCGAGACAGATACGCAGTATTTT

d_gene: .
v_gene: TRBV27
abundance: few
j_gene: TRBJ1-2
CDR3aa: CASKLRRGYGYTF
CDR3nt: TGTGCCAGCAAACTTCGTCGCGGCTATGGCTACACCTTC

d_gene: TRBD1
v_gene: TRBV10-3
abundance: .
j_gene: TRBJ1-5
CDR3aa: CAISESQGAGRPQHF
CDR3nt: TGTGCCATCAGTGAGTCGCAGGGGGCCGGACGGCCCCAGCATTTT

d_gene: .
v_gene: TRBV12-5
abundance: .
j_gene: TRBJ2-2
CDR3aa: CASGLVKGVTGELFF
CDR3nt: TGTGCTAGTGGTTTGGTAAAGGGGGTAACCGGGGAGCTGTTTTTT

d_gene: .
v_gene: TRBV6-5
abundance: .
j_gene: TRBJ1-1
CDR3aa: CASSTHRRPNTEAFF
CDR3nt: TGTGCCAGCAGTACCCATAGGAGGCCCAACACTGAAGCTTTCTTT

d_gene: .
v_gene: TRBV2
abundance: .
j_gene: TRBJ1-6
CDR3aa: CASSADRGRWLPNSPLHF
CDR3nt: TGTGCCAGCAGTGCTGACCGTGGCAGGTGGCTTCCTAATTCACCCCTCCACTTT

d_gene: .
v_gene: TRBV18
abundance: .
j_gene: TRBJ1-1
CDR3aa: CASQVSQMNTEAFF
CDR3nt: TGTGCCAGCCAAGTATCGCAGATGAACACTGAAGCTTTCTTT

d_gene: TRBD1
v_gene: TRBV6-4
abundance: .
j_gene: TRBJ2-7
CDR3aa: CASQQGDSYEQYF
CDR3nt: TGTGCCAGCCAACAGGGGGACTCCTACGAGCAGTACTTC

d_gene: TRBD1
v_gene: TRBV4-1
abundance: few
j_gene: TRBJ2-1
CDR3aa: CASSQEPPGQGYNEQFF
CDR3nt: TGCGCCAGCAGCCAAGAGCCTCCGGGACAGGGTTACAATGAGCAGTTCTTC

d_gene: TRBD2
v_gene: TRBV10-2
abundance: .
j_gene: TRBJ2-1
CDR3aa: CASCLAGGGNEQFF
CDR3nt: TGCGCCAGCTGTTTAGCGGGAGGGGGGAATGAGCAGTTCTTC

d_gene: TRBD2
v_gene: TRBV11-2
abundance: .
j_gene: TRBJ2-1
CDR3aa: CASRFPGTSGGGSYNEQFF
CDR3nt: TGTGCCAGCAGGTTCCCCGGGACTAGCGGGGGAGGCTCCTACAATGAGCAGTTCTTC

d_gene: .
v_gene: TRBV4-1
abundance: .
j_gene: TRBJ2-7
CDR3aa: CASSQLYGASEYEQYF
CDR3nt: TGCGCCAGCAGCCAACTATACGGGGCTAGCGAATACGAGCAGTACTTC

d_gene: .
v_gene: TRBV28
abundance: .
j_gene: TRBJ1-1
CDR3aa: CASSFAGVPEAFF
CDR3nt: TGTGCCAGCAGTTTTGCGGGGGTCCCTGAAGCTTTCTTT

d_gene: .
v_gene: TRBV28
abundance: .
j_gene: TRBJ1-4
CDR3aa: CASKDSLEKLFF
CDR3nt: TGTGCCAGCAAAGACTCCCTGGAAAAACTGTTTTTT

d_gene: .
v_gene: TRBV29-1
abundance: .
j_gene: TRBJ2-5
CDR3aa: CSVAGQSQETQYF
CDR3nt: TGCAGCGTGGCGGGACAGTCCCAAGAGACCCAGTACTTC

d_gene: .
v_gene: TRBV7-2
abundance: .
j_gene: TRBJ2-2
CDR3aa: CASSQRYTGELFF
CDR3nt: TGTGCCAGCAGCCAGCGGTACACCGGGGAGCTGTTTTTT

d_gene: .
v_gene: TRBV27
abundance: .
j_gene: TRBJ2-2
CDR3aa: CASSLIRGDTGELFF
CDR3nt: TGTGCCAGCAGTTTAATACGGGGCGACACCGGGGAGCTGTTTTTT

d_gene: TRBD1
v_gene: TRBV5-1
abundance: .
j_gene: TRBJ2-7
CDR3aa: CASSLGDRKSYEQYF
CDR3nt: TGCGCCAGCAGCTTGGGGGACAGGAAATCCTACGAGCAGTACTTC

d_gene: .
v_gene: TRBV11-1
abundance: .
j_gene: TRBJ2-2
CDR3aa: CAEGGPATNTGELFF
CDR3nt: TGTGCTGAAGGAGGGCCAGCTACGAACACCGGGGAGCTGTTTTTT

d_gene: .
v_gene: TRBV6-5
abundance: .
j_gene: TRBJ2-5
CDR3aa: CASSYGAGGETQYF
CDR3nt: TGTGCCAGCAGTTACGGGGCTGGAGGAGAGACCCAGTACTTC

d_gene: TRBD1
v_gene: TRBV4-1
abundance: once
j_gene: TRBJ1-2
CDR3aa: CASSQDDTGATGGYTF
CDR3nt: TGCGCCAGCAGCCAAGATGATACAGGGGCTACGGGTGGCTACACCTTC

d_gene: .
v_gene: TRBV28
abundance: .
j_gene: TRBJ2-4
CDR3aa: CASSYLLPGAKNIQYF
CDR3nt: TGTGCCAGCAGCTATTTACTTCCTGGGGCCAAAAACATTCAGTACTTC

d_gene: TRBD1
v_gene: TRBV30
abundance: .
j_gene: TRBJ1-1
CDR3aa: CAWTRGYNTEAFF
CDR3nt: TGTGCCTGGACCAGGGGGTACAACACTGAAGCTTTCTTT

d_gene: TRBD1
v_gene: TRBV30
abundance: .
j_gene: TRBJ1-4
CDR3aa: CACSRGQANEKLFF
CDR3nt: TGTGCCTGTAGCCGGGGACAGGCTAATGAAAAACTGTTTTTT

d_gene: TRBD1
v_gene: TRBV5-4
abundance: .
j_gene: TRBJ2-5
CDR3aa: CASSLRQGTQETQYF
CDR3nt: TGTGCCAGCAGCCTAAGACAGGGGACTCAAGAGACCCAGTACTTC

d_gene: .
v_gene: TRBV5-5
abundance: once
j_gene: TRBJ2-7
CDR3aa: CASSSRTPFEQYF
CDR3nt: TGTGCCAGCAGCTCCAGGACACCCTTCGAGCAGTACTTC

d_gene: .
v_gene: TRBV6-1
abundance: .
j_gene: TRBJ2-7
CDR3aa: CASSELGQVTYEQYF
CDR3nt: TGTGCCAGCAGTGAACTCGGTCAGGTTACCTACGAGCAGTACTTC

d_gene: .
v_gene: TRBV30
abundance: once
j_gene: TRBJ1-2
CDR3aa: CAWKQSTGPYGYTF
CDR3nt: TGTGCCTGGAAACAATCGACAGGCCCATACGGCTACACCTTC